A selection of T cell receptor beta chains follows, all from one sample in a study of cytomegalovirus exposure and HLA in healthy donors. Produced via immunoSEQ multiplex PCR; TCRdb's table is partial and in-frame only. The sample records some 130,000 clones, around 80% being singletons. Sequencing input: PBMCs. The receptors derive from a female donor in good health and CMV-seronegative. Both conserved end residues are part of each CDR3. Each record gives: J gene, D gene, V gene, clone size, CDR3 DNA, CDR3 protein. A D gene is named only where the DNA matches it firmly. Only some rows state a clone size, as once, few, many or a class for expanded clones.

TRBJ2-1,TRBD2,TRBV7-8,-,TGTGCCAGCAGCTTAAGGAAACTAGCGGGAGGATTCGGTGAGCAGTTCTTC,CASSLRKLAGGFGEQFF
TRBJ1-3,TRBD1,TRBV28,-,TGTGCCAGCAGCCGAGGCCGACAGGGGTCTGGAAACACCATATATTTT,CASSRGRQGSGNTIYF
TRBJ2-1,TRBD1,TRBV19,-,TGTGCCAGTAGTAGCTTTAGGGGACAGGGGACCCGTGAGCAGTTCTTC,CASSSFRGQGTREQFF
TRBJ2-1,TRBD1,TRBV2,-,TGTGCCAGCAGTGTGGGAGGGGACAGGGGGGTGATTGAGCAGTTCTTC,CASSVGGDRGVIEQFF
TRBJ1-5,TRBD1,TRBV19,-,TGTGCCAGTAGTCATAGACAGGGACAAGTTTATAGCAATCAGCCCCAGCATTTT,CASSHRQGQVYSNQPQHF
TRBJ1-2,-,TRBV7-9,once,TGTTCCAGCAGCTTGATAGCGGGCTATGGCTACACCTTC,CSSSLIAGYGYTF
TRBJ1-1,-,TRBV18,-,TGTGCCAGCTCACCACAGGACATTGTGAACACTGAAGCTTTCTTT,CASSPQDIVNTEAFF
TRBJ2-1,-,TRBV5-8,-,TGTGCCAGCAGCTTCCTAGGGGATGAGCAGTTCTTC,CASSFLGDEQFF
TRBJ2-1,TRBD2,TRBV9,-,TGTGCCAGCAGCGTAGGAGCTAGCGGGATCTACAATGAGCAGTTCTTC,CASSVGASGIYNEQFF
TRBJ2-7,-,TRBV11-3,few,TGTGCCAGCAGCTTAGGCGGACACTCCTACGAGCAGTACTTC,CASSLGGHSYEQYF
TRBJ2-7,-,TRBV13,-,TGTGCCAGCAGCTTCGGGGGGCTAGCGACCCTGGGCGAGCAGTACTTC,CASSFGGLATLGEQYF
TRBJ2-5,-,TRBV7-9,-,TGTGCCAGCAGCCCCGGGGAAGCTAGTCCGACCCAGTACTTC,CASSPGEASPTQYF
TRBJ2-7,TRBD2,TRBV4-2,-,TGTGCCAGCAGCCAAGATCTGGTAGCGGGATACGAGCAGTACTTC,CASSQDLVAGYEQYF
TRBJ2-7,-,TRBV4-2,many,TGTGCCAGCAGCCAAGAATTTTTAACAGGGTGGGAGCAGTACTTC,CASSQEFLTGWEQYF
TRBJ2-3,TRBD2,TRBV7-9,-,TGTGCCAGCAGCTCCCAGACTAGCGGGAGTTCAGAAGAGACAGATACGCAGTATTTT,CASSSQTSGSSEETDTQYF
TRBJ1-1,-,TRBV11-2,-,TGTGCCAGCAGCTTACCCTTCCTGGACAGTAGAGAAGCTTTCTTT,CASSLPFLDSREAFF
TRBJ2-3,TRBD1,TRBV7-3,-,TGTGCCAGCAGCAACAGGGGGCCCACAGATACGCAGTATTTT,CASSNRGPTDTQYF
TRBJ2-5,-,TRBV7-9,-,TGTGCCAGCAGCCCCCGCGCGGAGACCCAGTACTTC,CASSPRAETQYF
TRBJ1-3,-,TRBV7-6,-,TGTGCCAGCAGCCCAGGGGCCACCATATATTTT,CASSPGATIYF
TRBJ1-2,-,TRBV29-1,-,TGCAGCGTTGAAGATCGCAGAAGCTACACCTTC,CSVEDRRSYTF
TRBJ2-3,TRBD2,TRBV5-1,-,TGCGCCAGCAGTCTCAACCCTAGAGCGGGAGGTGGAGATACGCAGTATTTT,CASSLNPRAGGGDTQYF
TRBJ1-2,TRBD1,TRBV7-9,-,TGTGCCAGCAAGACAGGGGGAGAACGGGGCTACACCTTC,CASKTGGERGYTF
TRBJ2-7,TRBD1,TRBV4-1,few,TGCGCCAGCAGCCAAGACAGGGGGCCTGACGAGCAGTACTTC,CASSQDRGPDEQYF
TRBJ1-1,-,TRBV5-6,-,TGTGCCAGCAGCTTGGCTACCACTGAAGCTTTCTTT,CASSLATTEAFF
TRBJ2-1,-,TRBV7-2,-,TGTGCCAGCAGCTTAGGGGCAATTGGCAATGAGCAGTTCTTC,CASSLGAIGNEQFF
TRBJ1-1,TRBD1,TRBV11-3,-,TGTGCCAGCAGCTCAACAGGGGCCACTGAAGCTTTCTTT,CASSSTGATEAFF
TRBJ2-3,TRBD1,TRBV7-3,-,TGTGCCAGCAGCTTAAGTACAGGGGGCCCAGATACGCAGTATTTT,CASSLSTGGPDTQYF
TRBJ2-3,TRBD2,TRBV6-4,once,TGTGCCAGCAGTGCTCGGACTAGCGGGGATCGAGATACGCAGTATTTT,CASSARTSGDRDTQYF